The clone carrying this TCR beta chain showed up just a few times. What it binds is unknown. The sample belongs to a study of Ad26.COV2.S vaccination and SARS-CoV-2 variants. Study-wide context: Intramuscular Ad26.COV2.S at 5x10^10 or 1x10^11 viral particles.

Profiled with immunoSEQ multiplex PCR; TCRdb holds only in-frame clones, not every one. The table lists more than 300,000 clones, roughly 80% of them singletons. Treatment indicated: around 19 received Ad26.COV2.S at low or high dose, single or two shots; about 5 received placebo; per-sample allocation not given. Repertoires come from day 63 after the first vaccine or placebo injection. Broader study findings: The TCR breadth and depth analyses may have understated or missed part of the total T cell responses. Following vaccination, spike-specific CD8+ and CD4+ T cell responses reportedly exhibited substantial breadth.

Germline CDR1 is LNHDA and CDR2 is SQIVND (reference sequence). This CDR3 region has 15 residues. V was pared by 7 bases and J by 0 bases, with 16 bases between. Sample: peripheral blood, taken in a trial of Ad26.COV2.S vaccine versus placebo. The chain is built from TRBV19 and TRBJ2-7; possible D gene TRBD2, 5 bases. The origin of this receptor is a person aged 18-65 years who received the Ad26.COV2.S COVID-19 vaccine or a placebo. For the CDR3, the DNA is TGTGCCAGTACCTCAGGAGGTATAGGCTCCTACGAGCAGTACTTC. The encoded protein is CASTSGGIGSYEQYF.